This TCR beta chain is drawn from a study of T cell responses to AZD1222 COVID-19 vaccine. General observations from the study: Researchers took repertoire samples only after the peak T cell response had come. White British ancestry dominated among donors, who included more females, and clonal diversity was possibly underestimated. Vaccine-associated CD4 TCRs ranged over spike, dominating at 160-218 and 743-854.

Repertoires were generated with immunoSEQ multiplex PCR, while TCRdb's copy carries only in-frame clones and drops some. The sample has roughly 92,000 clones, 90% seen once. This CDR3 region has 15 residues. Trimming pared 3 bases from V and 7 bases from J, leaving 13 bases between. The germline V gene has CDR1 LNHDA and CDR2 SQIVND (reference sequence). This clone was counted a few times. Antigen unknown. The starting material was peripheral blood, obtained on day 0 of AZD1222 vaccination. This clonotype originated in an adult in good health. V and J are TRBV19 and TRBJ1-6; no firm D call. The CDR3 sequence: CASSMLDGINSPLHF. DNA for the CDR3: TGTGCCAGTAGTATGCTAGACGGGATAAATTCACCCCTCCACTTT.